This TCR beta chain was documented in a study of cytomegalovirus exposure and HLA in healthy donors. V was cut by 5 bases and J by 8 bases, with 16 bases left in between. In germline, CDR1 is SGDLS, CDR2 YYNGEE. The CDR3 totals 13 residues. PCR used 60 Vbeta primers and 13 Jbeta primers. TCRdb's table, derived via immunoSEQ multiplex PCR, lists solely in-frame clones and lacks some. The sample carries some 180,000 clones, roughly 13% recorded once. Study-level findings and limits: Highly shared sequence variants in one cluster were likely a sequencing artifact.

For this clone: The antigen remains undetermined.

The TCR sequence derives from a man aged 45-65 years in good health and CMV-seropositive. J is TRBJ1-2 and V is TRBV9; a possible D gene is TRBD1 (6 bases). Sequencing used PBMCs. Here the CDR3 DNA reads TGTGCCAGCAGAGCTGGGGACAACGGGGGCTACACCTTC. Amino acid sequence: CASRAGDNGGYTF. The full variable domain, its missing parts supplied by reference TRBV9 and TRBJ1-2, is DSGVTQTPKHLITATGQRVTLRCSPRSGDLSVYWYQQSLDQGLQFLIQYYNGEERAKGNILERFSAQQFPDLHSELNLSSLELGDSALYFCASRAGDNGGYTFGSGTRLTVV.